This T cell receptor beta chain was captured by sequencing in a study of control samples from healthy donors and cancer patients (TCRdb year 2020). Points on this clone: Its antigen remains undetermined. No quality values exist for individual bases; no much larger clone is one base distant.

Via the germline V gene, CDR1 is SGHRS and CDR2 YFSETQ. V is cut by 4 bases and J by 2 bases, and the space between the germline ends is 16 bases. The CDR3, from cysteine to phenylalanine, totals 15 residues. The read is trimmed to its CDR3 DNA, 45 bases read in frame from base 1. Receptor libraries were prepared by the immunoSEQ multiplex PCR assay. The source is immuneACCESS, and TCRdb retained only in-frame sequences with V and J called. Part of the clones is not carried over; for the studies checked, unresolved V genes explain less than half of this, and the remainder is unexplained. The sample table records 90,000 to 100,000 clones; about 88% of these occur just once. The ten largest clones add up to roughly 14% of the sample.

The sequence joins TRBV5-1 to TRBJ2-7, with the D call tentatively TRBD1 or TRBD2, each fitting 7 bases. The clonotype originates from a woman in her seventies in good health. What was sequenced was blood. Here the CDR3 is given as CASSLGGTDPYEQYF. The DNA sequence is TGCGCCAGCAGCCTGGGGGGGACAGATCCCTACGAGCAGTACTTC.